These 9 T cell receptor beta chains were sequenced from one sample in a study of CD8+CD57+ T cells in acquired aplastic anemia. It was patients with CD8+CD57+ cell expansion by flow cytometry who were chosen for sequencing. TCR beta VDJ and CDR3 profiles were obtained from a genomic DNA template. MiXCR was run by TCRdb on the reads, yielding one entry per CDR3 protein. This table has around 200,000 distinct CDR3 sequences, 60% to 80% appearing once. The material sequenced was sorted CD4+, CD8+, or CD8+CD57+ T cells (not recorded which) from PBMCs. The receptors derive from a human donor with aplastic anemia.

The V call is TRBV2, the J call TRBJ2-3; 7 positions agree with TRBD1. Trimming cost V 6 bases and J 0 bases; bases outside gene matches: 3. Germline CDR1 reads SNHLY; CDR2 reads FYNNEI. This CDR3 spans 14 amino acids. The CDR3 protein is CASRSGQSTDTQYF. In nucleotides, the CDR3 is TGTGCCAGCAGATCGGGACAGAGCACAGATACGCAGTATTTT.

The chain uses TRBV6-4 and TRBJ2-3; 7 positions agree with TRBD2. V lost 2 bases, J lost 4 bases, and 3 bases stayed unmatched. The CDR3 length is 14 residues. Germline V CDR1 and CDR2: MRHNA, SNTAGT. The CDR3 region has the DNA TGTGCCAGCAGTGACGGGAGGGCCGCAGATACGCAGTATTTT. This translates into CASSDGRAADTQYF.

The V call is TRBV6-4, the J call TRBJ2-2; TRBD1 agrees at 8 bases. The V gene's germline CDR1 is MRHNA and CDR2 SNTAGT. This CDR3 spans 14 amino acids. The junction had 4 bases not matched to a gene; V was cut back by 4 bases and J by 6 bases. CDR3 protein: CASSVTGVAGELFF. The DNA for the CDR3 is TGTGCCAGCAGTGTGACAGGGGTGGCCGGGGAGCTGTTTTTT.

The chain employs TRBV19 and TRBJ1-5; TRBD1 matches 9 bases. Looked up from germline, CDR1 is LNHDA and CDR2 is SQIVND (reference sequence). This CDR3 has 17 amino acids. The junction had 11 bases not matched to a gene; V was cut back by 4 bases and J by 4 bases. The CDR3 is CASSTGTGRGENQPQHF. Written as DNA, the CDR3 is TGTGCCAGTAGTACTGGGACAGGGCGAGGCGAAAATCAGCCCCAGCATTTT.

The CDR3 here is CASSLGAGKGTGELFF. In nucleotides, the CDR3 is TGTGCCAGCAGCTTGGGGGCGGGAAAAGGGACCGGGGAGCTGTTTTTT. The genes are TRBV7-9 and TRBJ2-2; D is tentatively TRBD1 or TRBD2 (6 bases each). CDR3 length equals 16 residues. V lost 3 bases and J lost 5, with 16 bases in between. Germline CDR1 is SEHNR and CDR2 is FQNEAQ (reference sequence).

In DNA form, the CDR3 reads TGTGCCAGCAGCTTAGGGTGGGGAGATACGCAGTATTTT. Translated: CASSLGWGDTQYF. The chain combines TRBV7-3 with TRBJ2-3, with no clear D. The germline V gene encodes CDR1 SGHTA and CDR2 FQGTGA. The CDR3 covers 13 residues. The ends were cut back, 2 bases at V and 5 bases at J, with 8 bases in the middle.

This clonotype has more than one count but fewer than ten. The J gene is TRBJ1-4, the V gene TRBV12-3 or TRBV12-4; D perhaps matches TRBD1 (5 bases). Trimming shortened V by 4 bases and J by 14 bases, and 23 bases separated the two germline ends. This CDR3 region has 15 residues. The CDR3 sequence is CASSSIGTGASGLFF. CDR3 coding DNA: TGTGCCAGCAGTTCTATAGGGACCGGGGCCAGCGGGCTGTTTTTT.

V is TRBV5-6 and J is TRBJ2-5, with a weak D call TRBD2 (6 bases). The DNA end lines up better with TRBJ2-7; the J call may be wrong. The CDR3 loop spans 15 amino acids. CDR1 is SGHDT and CDR2 is YYEEEE in the germline V gene. CDR3 residues: CASSPGGDGTYEQYF. The CDR3 DNA reads as TGTGCCAGCAGCCCTGGAGGGGACGGAACCTACGAGCAGTACTTC.

This clonotype came up once. The chain carries TRBV20-1 and TRBJ2-3; the D is unclear. Germline-derived CDR1 and CDR2 are DFQATT and SNEGSKA (reference sequence). This CDR3 region has 14 residues. V gave up 0 bases and J gave up 2 bases, with 9 bases separating them. CDR3 nucleotides: TGCAGTGCTAGAGATCCTAGGACCACAGATACGCAGTATTTT. This codes for CSARDPRTTDTQYF.